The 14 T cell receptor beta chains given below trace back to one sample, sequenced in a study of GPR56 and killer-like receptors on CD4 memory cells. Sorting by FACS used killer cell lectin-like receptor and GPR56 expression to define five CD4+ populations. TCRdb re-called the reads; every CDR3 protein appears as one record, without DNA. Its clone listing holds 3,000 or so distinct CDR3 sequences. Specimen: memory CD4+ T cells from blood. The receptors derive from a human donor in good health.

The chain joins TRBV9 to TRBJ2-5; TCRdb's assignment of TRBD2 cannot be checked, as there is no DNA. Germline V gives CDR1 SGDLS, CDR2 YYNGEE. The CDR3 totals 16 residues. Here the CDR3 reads CASSVGGLSSTGTQYF.

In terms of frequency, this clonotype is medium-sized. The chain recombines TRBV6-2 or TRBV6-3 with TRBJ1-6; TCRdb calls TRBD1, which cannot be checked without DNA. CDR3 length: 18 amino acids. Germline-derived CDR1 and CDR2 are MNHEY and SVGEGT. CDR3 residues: CATSLRTGSDRYNSPLHF.

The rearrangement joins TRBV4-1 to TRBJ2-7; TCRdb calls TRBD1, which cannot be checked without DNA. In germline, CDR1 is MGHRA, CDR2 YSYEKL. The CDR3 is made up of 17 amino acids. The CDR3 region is CASSQAGSGAISYEQYF.

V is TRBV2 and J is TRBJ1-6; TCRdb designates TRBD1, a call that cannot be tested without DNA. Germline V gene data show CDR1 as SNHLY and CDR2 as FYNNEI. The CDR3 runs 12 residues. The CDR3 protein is CASDSTGSPLHF. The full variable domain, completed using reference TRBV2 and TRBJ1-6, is EPEVTQTPSHQVTQMGQEVILRCVPISNHLYFYWYRQILGQKVEFLVSFYNNEISEKSEIFDDQFSVERPDGSNFTLKIRSTKLEDSAMYFCASDSTGSPLHFGNGTRLTVT.

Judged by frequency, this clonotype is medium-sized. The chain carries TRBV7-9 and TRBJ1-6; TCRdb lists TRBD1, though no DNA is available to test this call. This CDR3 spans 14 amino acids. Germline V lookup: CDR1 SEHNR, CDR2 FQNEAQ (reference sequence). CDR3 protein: CASSFDRNNSPLHF.

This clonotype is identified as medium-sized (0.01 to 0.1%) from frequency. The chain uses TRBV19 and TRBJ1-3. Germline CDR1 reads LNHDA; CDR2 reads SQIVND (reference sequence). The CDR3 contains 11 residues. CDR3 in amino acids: CATGSGNTIYF.

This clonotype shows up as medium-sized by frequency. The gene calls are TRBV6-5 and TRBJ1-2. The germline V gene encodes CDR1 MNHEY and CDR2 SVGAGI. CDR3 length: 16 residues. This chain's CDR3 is CASSYRGNIGHYGYTF.

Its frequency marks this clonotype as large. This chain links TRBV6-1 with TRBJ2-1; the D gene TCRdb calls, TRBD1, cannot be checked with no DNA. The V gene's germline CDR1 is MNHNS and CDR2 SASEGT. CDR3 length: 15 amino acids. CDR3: CASRPFVGQYNEQFF.

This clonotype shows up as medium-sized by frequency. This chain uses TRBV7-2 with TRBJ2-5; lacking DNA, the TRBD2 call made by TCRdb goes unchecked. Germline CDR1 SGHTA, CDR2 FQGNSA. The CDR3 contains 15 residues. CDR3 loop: CASSFERGGGETQYF.

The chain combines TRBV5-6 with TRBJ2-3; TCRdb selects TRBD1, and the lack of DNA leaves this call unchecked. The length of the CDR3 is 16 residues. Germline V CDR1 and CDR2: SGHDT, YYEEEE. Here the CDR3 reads CASSLRGDMRTDTQYF.

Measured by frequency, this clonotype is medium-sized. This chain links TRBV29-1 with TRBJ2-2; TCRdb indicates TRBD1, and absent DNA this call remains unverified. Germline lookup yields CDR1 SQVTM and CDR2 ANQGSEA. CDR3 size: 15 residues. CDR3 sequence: CSVEDDRGRTGELFF.

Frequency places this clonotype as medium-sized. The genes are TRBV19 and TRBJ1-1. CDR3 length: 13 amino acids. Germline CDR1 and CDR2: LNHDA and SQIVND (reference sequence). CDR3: CASSMNKRTEAFF.

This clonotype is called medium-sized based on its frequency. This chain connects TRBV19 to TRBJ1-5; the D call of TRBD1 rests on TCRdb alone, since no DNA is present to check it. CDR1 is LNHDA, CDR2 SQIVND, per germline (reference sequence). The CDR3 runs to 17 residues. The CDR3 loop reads CASTFVWGGSGGQPQHF.

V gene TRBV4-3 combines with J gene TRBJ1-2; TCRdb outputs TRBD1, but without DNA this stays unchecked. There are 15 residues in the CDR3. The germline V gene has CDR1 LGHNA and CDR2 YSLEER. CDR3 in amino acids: CASSQFLSSGDGYTF.